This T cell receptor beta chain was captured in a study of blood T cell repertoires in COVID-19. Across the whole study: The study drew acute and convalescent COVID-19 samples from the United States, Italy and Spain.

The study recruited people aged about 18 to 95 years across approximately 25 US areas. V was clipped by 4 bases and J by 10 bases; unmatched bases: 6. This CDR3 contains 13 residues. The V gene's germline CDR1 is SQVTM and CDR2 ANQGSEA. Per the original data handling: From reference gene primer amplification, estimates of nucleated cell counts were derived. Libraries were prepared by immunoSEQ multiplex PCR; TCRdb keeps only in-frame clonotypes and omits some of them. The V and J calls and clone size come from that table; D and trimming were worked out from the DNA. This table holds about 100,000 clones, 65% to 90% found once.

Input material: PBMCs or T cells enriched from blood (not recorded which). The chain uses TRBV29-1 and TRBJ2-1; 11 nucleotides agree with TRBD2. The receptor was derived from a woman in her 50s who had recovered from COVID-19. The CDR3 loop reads CSVVAGGVEEQFF. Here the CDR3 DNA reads TGCAGCGTTGTAGCGGGAGGGGTGGAGGAGCAGTTCTTC.